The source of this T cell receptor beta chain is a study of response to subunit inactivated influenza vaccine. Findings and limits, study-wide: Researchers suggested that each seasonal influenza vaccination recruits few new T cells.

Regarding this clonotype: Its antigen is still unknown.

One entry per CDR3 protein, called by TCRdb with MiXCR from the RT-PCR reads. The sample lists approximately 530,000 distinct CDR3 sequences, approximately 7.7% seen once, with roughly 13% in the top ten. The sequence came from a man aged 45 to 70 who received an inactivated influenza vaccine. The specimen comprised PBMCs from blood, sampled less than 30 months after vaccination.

This CDR3 is CASSFSGVNTEAFF. In DNA form, the CDR3 reads TGTGCCAGCAGTTTTTCAGGGGTGAACACTGAAGCTTTCTTT. This chain joins TRBV27 and TRBJ1-1; tentative D call: TRBD1 (6 bases). V dropped 3 bases and J dropped 0 bases, with 8 bases sitting between them. This CDR3 contains 14 residues. Looked up from germline, CDR1 is MNHEY and CDR2 is SMNVEV (reference sequence).